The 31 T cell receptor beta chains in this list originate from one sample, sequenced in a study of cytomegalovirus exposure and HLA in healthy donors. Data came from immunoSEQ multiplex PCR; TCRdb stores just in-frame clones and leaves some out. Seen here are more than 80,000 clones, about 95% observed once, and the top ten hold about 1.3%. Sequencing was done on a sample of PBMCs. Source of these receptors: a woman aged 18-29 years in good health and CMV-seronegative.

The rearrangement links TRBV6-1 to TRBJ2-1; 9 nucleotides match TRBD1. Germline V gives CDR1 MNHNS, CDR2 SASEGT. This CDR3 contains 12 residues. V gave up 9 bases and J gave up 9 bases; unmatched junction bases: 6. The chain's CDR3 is CASSQGAGEQFF. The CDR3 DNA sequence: TGTGCCAGTTCACAGGGGGCGGGTGAGCAGTTCTTC.

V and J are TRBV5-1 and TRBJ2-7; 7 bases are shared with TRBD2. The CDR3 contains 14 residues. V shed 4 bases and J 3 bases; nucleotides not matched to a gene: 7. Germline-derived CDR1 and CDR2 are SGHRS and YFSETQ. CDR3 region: CASSGPSGFYEQYF. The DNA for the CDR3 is TGCGCCAGCAGCGGGCCTAGCGGCTTCTACGAGCAGTACTTC.

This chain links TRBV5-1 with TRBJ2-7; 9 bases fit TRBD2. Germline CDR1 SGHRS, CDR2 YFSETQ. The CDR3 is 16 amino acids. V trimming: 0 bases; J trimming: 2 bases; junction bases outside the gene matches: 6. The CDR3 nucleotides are TGCGCCAGCAGCTTGGGGACGGCGGGGGGGGCCTACGAGCAGTACTTC. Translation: CASSLGTAGGAYEQYF.

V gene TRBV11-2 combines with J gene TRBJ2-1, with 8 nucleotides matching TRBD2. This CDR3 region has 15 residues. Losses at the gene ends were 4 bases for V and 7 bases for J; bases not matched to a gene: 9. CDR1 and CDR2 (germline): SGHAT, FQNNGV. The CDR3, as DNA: TGTGCCAGCAGCTCAGGACTAGCCCTCTGGAATGAGCAGTTCTTC. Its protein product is CASSSGLALWNEQFF.

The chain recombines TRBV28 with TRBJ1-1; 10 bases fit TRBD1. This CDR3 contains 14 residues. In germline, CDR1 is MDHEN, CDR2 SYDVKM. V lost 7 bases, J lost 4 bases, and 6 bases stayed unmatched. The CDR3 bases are TGTGCCAGCAAACCCGGGGACAGGGGCACTGAAGCTTTCTTT. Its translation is CASKPGDRGTEAFF.

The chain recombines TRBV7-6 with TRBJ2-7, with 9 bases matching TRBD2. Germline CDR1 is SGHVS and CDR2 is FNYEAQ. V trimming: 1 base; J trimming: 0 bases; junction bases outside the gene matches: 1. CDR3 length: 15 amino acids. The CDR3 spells CASSLGLAASYEQYF. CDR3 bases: TGTGCCAGCAGCTTAGGACTAGCGGCCTCCTACGAGCAGTACTTC. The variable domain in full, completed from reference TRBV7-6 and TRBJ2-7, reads GAGVSQSPRYKVTKRGQDVALRCDPISGHVSLYWYRQALGQGPEFLTYFNYEAQQDKSGLPNDRFSAERPEGSISTLTIQRTEQRDSAMYRCASSLGLAASYEQYFGPGTRLTVT.

The DNA of the CDR3 is TGCGCCAGCAGCTTGGACGGGAGAGGGAGCAATGAGCAGTTCTTC. This translates into CASSLDGRGSNEQFF. The chain recombines TRBV5-1 with TRBJ2-1; perhaps TRBD2 as D (6 bases). The V and J ends lost 0 bases and 6 bases respectively, with 13 bases between them. The CDR3 contains 15 residues. From germline, CDR1 is SGHRS and CDR2 YFSETQ.

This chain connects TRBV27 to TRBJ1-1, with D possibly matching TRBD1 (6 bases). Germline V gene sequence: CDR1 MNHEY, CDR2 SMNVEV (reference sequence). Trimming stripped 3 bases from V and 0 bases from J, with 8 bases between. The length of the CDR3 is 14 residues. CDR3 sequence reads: CASSFWGLNTEAFF. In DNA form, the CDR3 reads TGTGCCAGCAGTTTCTGGGGGCTGAACACTGAAGCTTTCTTT.

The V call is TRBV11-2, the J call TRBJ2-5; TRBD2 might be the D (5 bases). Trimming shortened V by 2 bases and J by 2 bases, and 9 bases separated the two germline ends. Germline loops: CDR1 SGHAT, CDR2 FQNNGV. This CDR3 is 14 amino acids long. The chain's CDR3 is CASSLRWEQETQYF. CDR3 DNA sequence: TGTGCCAGCAGCTTAAGGTGGGAGCAAGAGACCCAGTACTTC.

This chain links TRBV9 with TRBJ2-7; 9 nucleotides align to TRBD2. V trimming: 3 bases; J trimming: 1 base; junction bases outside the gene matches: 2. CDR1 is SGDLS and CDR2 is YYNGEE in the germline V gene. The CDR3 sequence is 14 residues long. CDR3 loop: CASSASGTSYEQYF. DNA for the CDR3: TGTGCCAGCAGCGCTAGCGGGACGTCCTACGAGCAGTACTTC.

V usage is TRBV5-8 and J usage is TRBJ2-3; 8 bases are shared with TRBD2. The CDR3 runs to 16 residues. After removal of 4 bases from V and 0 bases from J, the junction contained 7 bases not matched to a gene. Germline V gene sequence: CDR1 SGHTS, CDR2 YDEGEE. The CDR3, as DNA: TGTGCCAGCAGCCCGGCGGGAGGCCCTAGCACAGATACGCAGTATTTT. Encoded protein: CASSPAGGPSTDTQYF.

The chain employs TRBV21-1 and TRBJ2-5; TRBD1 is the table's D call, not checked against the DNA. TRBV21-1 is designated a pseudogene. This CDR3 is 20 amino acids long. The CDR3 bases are TGTGCCAGCAGCAAAGCCGAGGGACAGGGGGTTCATACTACCCAAGAGACCCAGTACTTC. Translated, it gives CASSKAEGQGVHTTQETQYF.

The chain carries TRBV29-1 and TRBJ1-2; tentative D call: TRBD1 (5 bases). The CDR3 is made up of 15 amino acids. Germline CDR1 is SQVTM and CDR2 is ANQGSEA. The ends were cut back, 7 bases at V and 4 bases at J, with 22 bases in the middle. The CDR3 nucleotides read TGCAGCGCCGCCAGTAGCAGATCAGGGCGCTATGGCTACACCTTC. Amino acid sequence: CSAASSRSGRYGYTF.

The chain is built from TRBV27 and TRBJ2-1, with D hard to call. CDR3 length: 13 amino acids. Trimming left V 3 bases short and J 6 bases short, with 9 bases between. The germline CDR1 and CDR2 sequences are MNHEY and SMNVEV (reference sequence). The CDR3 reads CASSFISSNEQFF. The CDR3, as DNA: TGTGCCAGCAGTTTTATTAGTAGCAATGAGCAGTTCTTC.

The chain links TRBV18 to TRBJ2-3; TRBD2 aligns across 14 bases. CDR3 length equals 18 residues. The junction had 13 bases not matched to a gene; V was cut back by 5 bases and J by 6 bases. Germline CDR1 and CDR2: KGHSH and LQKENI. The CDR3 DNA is TGTGCCAGCTCAATTTATCCCGGGACTAGCGGGAGATTCGATACGCAGTATTTT. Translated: CASSIYPGTSGRFDTQYF.

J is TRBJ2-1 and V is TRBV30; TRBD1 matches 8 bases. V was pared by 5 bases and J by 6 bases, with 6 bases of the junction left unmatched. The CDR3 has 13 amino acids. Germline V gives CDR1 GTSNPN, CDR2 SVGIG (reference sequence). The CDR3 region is CAWYGTGSNEQFF. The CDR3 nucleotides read TGTGCCTGGTACGGGACAGGCTCCAATGAGCAGTTCTTC.

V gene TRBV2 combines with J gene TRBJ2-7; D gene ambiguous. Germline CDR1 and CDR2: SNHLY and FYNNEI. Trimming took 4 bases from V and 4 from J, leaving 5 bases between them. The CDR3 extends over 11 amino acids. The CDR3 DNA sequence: TGTGCCAGCAGTGGAGAATACGAGCAGTACTTC. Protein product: CASSGEYEQYF.

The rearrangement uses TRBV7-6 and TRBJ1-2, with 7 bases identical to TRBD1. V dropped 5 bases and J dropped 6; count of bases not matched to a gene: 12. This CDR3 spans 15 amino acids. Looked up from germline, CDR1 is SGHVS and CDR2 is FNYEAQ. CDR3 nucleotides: TGTGCCAGCAGCGTACGACAGGGACGAGGCAATGGCTACACCTTC. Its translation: CASSVRQGRGNGYTF. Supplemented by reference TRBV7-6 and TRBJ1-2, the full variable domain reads GAGVSQSPRYKVTKRGQDVALRCDPISGHVSLYWYRQALGQGPEFLTYFNYEAQQDKSGLPNDRFSAERPEGSISTLTIQRTEQRDSAMYRCASSVRQGRGNGYTFGSGTRLTVV.

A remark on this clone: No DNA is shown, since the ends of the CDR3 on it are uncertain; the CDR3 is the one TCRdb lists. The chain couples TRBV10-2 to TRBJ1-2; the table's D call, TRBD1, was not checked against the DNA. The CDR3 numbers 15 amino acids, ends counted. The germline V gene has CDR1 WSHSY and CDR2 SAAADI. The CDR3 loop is CASSLERDTLRGYTF.

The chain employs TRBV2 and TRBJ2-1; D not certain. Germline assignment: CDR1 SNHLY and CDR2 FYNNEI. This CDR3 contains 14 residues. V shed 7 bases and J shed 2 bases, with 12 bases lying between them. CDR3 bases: TGTGCCAGCAATTCCGTTCTCCCCTACAATGAGCAGTTCTTC. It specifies CASNSVLPYNEQFF.

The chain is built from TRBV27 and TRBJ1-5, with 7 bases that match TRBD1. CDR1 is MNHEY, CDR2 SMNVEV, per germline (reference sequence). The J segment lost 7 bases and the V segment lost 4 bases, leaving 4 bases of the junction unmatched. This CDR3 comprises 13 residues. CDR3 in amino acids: CASSWTGGQPQHF. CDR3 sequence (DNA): TGTGCCAGCAGTTGGACAGGTGGCCAGCCCCAGCATTTT.

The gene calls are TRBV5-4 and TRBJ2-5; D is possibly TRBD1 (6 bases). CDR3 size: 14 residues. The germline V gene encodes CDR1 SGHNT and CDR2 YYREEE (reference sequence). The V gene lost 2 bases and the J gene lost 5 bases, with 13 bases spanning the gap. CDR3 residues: CASSFPQGGETQYF. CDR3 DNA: TGTGCCAGCAGCTTTCCCCAAGGGGGTGAGACCCAGTACTTC.

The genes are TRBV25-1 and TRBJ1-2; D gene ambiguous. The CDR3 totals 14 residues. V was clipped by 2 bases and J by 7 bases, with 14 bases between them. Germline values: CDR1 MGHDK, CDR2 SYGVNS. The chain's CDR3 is CASSERSATGGYTF. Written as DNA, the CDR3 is TGTGCCAGCAGTGAACGATCCGCGACGGGTGGCTACACCTTC.

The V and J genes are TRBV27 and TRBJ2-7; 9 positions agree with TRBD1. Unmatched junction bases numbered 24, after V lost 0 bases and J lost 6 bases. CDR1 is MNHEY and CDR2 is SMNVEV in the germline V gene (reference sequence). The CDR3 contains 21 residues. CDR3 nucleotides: TGTGCCAGCAGTTTATCGAGAAGGACAGGGGCCCCCCGGTACCTCCGAGCCGAGCAGTACTTC. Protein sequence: CASSLSRRTGAPRYLRAEQYF.

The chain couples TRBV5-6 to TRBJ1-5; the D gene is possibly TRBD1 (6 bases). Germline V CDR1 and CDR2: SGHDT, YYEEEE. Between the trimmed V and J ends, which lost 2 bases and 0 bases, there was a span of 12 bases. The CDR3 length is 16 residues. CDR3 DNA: TGTGCCAGCAGCTTTTATTGGACAGCTAGCAATCAGCCCCAGCATTTT. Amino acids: CASSFYWTASNQPQHF.

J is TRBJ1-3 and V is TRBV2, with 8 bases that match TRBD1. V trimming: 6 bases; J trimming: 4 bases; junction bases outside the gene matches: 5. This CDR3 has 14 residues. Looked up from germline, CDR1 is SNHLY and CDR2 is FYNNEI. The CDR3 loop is CASRDRDRGNTIYF. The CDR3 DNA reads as TGTGCCAGCAGGGACAGGGATAGAGGAAACACCATATATTTT.

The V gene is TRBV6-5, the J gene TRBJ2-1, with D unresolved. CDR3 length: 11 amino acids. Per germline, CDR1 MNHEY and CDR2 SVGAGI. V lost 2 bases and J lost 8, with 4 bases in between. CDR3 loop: CASSYLHEQFF. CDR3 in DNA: TGTGCCAGCAGTTACCTCCATGAGCAGTTCTTC.

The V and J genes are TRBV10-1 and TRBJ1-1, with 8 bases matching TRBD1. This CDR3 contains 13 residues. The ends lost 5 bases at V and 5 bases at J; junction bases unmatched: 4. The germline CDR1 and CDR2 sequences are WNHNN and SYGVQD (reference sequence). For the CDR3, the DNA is TGCGCCAGCAGTCCGGGACAGGCGACTGAAGCTTTCTTT. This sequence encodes CASSPGQATEAFF.

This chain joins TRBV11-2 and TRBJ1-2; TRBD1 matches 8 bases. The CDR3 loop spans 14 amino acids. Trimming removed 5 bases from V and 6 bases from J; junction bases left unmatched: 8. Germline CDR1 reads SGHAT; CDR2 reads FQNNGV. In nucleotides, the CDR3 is TGTGCCAGCAGCACGCGGACAGGGTCCCATGGCTACACCTTC. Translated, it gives CASSTRTGSHGYTF.

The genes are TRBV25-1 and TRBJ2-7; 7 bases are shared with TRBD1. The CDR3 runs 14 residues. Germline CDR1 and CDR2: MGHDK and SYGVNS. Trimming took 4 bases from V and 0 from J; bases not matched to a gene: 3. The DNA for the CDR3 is TGTGCCAGCAGTGTGGGGACAGCCTCCTACGAGCAGTACTTC. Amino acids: CASSVGTASYEQYF.

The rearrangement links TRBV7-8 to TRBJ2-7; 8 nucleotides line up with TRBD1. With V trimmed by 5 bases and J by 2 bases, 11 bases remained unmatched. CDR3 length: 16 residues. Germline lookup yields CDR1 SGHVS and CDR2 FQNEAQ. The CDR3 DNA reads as TGTGCCAGCAGCGTTACTCAGGGGGCCGCAACCTACGAGCAGTACTTC. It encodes CASSVTQGAATYEQYF.